The 10 T cell receptor beta chains below come from one sample, sequenced in a study of blood T cell repertoires in COVID-19. Profiling relied on immunoSEQ multiplex PCR, and the TCRdb table lists in-frame clones only, not all of them. The sample consists of 250,000 to 300,000 clones, 82% of them appearing once. Sequences were obtained from peripheral blood. Receptors originate from a woman in her late teens or twenties with acute or convalescent COVID-19.

In this sample, this clone turned up once. The CDR3 sequence is CATGTASSYNSPLHF. CDR3 bases: TGTGCCACAGGGACAGCCAGCTCCTATAATTCACCCCTCCACTTT. The genes are TRBV30 and TRBJ1-6; 7 bases agree with TRBD1. V was clipped by 8 bases and J by 0 bases; unmatched bases: 7. CDR1 GTSNPN and CDR2 SVGIG come from the germline V gene (reference sequence). CDR3 size: 15 residues.

This clone turned up a few times. The chain couples TRBV29-1 to TRBJ1-2; no clear D gene. This CDR3 spans 13 amino acids. CDR1 SQVTM and CDR2 ANQGSEA come from the germline V gene. V was cut by 4 bases and J by 6 bases, with 15 bases left in between. The CDR3 DNA sequence: TGCAGCGTTGCCCAGGCGAAACGAGATGGCTACACCTTC. Translation: CSVAQAKRDGYTF. The variable domain in full, completed from reference TRBV29-1 and TRBJ1-2, reads SAVISQKPSRDICQRGTSLTIQCQVDSQVTMMFWYRQQPGQSLTLIATANQGSEATYESGFVIDKFPISRPNLTFSTLTVSNMSPEDSSIYLCSVAQAKRDGYTFGSGTRLTVV.

The V call is TRBV12-5, the J call TRBJ2-7; 9 positions match TRBD1. This CDR3 comprises 12 residues. Germline CDR1 reads LGHNT; CDR2 reads FRNRAP. The J segment lost 5 bases and the V segment lost 7 bases, leaving 3 bases of the junction unmatched. The CDR3 nucleotides are TGTGCTAGTGTACGGACAGGGGACGAGCAGTACTTC. Translated: CASVRTGDEQYF.

The chain uses TRBV6-5 and TRBJ2-4; TRBD1 aligns across 7 bases. This CDR3 region has 16 residues. Germline assignment: CDR1 MNHEY and CDR2 SVGAGI. Trimming took 4 bases from V and 6 from J; bases not matched to a gene: 12. The CDR3, as DNA: TGTGCCAGCAGTTCATCTAGGGGGCCACGGGGAAACATTCAGTACTTC. As protein: CASSSSRGPRGNIQYF.

This chain uses TRBV2 with TRBJ2-1, with D possibly being TRBD2 (6 bases). Germline V gene sequence: CDR1 SNHLY, CDR2 FYNNEI. This CDR3 has 16 residues. V lost 3 bases and J 6 bases, leaving 18 bases between the germline ends. The CDR3 bases are TGTGCCAGCAGTGACGGAGGGATTACAATGCCCAATGAGCAGTTCTTC. Translating gives CASSDGGITMPNEQFF.

V is TRBV28 and J is TRBJ2-7; TRBD2 matches 7 bases. CDR1 MDHEN and CDR2 SYDVKM come from the germline V gene. CDR3 length: 15 residues. Trimming at V came to 5 bases and at J to 0 bases, leaving 7 bases not matched to a gene. The DNA of the CDR3 is TGTGCCAGCAGTCCCCCTAGCGGATACTCCTACGAGCAGTACTTC. Protein product: CASSPPSGYSYEQYF.

The J gene is TRBJ2-1, the V gene TRBV5-6; 8 bases fit TRBD2. Germline loops: CDR1 SGHDT, CDR2 YYEEEE. Trimming removed 0 bases from V and 4 bases from J; junction bases left unmatched: 6. The CDR3 consists of 16 residues. The DNA for the CDR3 is TGTGCCAGCAGCTTGGGTCGGCCTAGCGGGTACAATGAGCAGTTCTTC. It encodes CASSLGRPSGYNEQFF.

This clone has just one count. V and J are TRBV6-5 and TRBJ1-2; D is perhaps TRBD1 (5 bases). This CDR3 contains 15 residues. In germline, CDR1 is MNHEY, CDR2 SVGAGI. The V gene lost 7 bases and the J gene lost 5 bases, with 20 bases spanning the gap. CDR3 coding DNA: TGTGCCAGCAACGACAGAACCACCGGGAGTTATGGCTACACCTTC. Residues: CASNDRTTGSYGYTF.

This chain connects TRBV6-5 to TRBJ2-2, with TRBD1 identical over 7 bases. With V trimmed by 7 bases and J by 2 bases, 7 bases remained unmatched. Per germline, CDR1 MNHEY and CDR2 SVGAGI. The CDR3 has 15 residues. CDR3 sequence reads: CASNNRGLNTGELFF. The DNA of the CDR3 is TGTGCCAGCAACAACAGGGGCCTAAACACCGGGGAGCTGTTTTTT.

The genes are TRBV18 and TRBJ2-5; 7 bases match TRBD1. Germline V lookup: CDR1 KGHSH, CDR2 LQKENI. V lost 4 bases to trimming and J lost 3 bases; unmatched junction nucleotides: 5. The CDR3 has 14 residues. Here the CDR3 reads CASSRGGQKETQYF. For the CDR3, the DNA is TGTGCCAGCTCACGAGGGGGACAGAAAGAGACCCAGTACTTC. The full variable domain, rest sourced from reference TRBV18 and TRBJ2-5, is NAGVMQNPRHLVRRRGQEARLRCSPMKGHSHVYWYRQLPEEGLKFMVYLQKENIIDESGMPKERFSAEFPKEGPSILRIQQVVRGDSAAYFCASSRGGQKETQYFGPGTRLLVL.